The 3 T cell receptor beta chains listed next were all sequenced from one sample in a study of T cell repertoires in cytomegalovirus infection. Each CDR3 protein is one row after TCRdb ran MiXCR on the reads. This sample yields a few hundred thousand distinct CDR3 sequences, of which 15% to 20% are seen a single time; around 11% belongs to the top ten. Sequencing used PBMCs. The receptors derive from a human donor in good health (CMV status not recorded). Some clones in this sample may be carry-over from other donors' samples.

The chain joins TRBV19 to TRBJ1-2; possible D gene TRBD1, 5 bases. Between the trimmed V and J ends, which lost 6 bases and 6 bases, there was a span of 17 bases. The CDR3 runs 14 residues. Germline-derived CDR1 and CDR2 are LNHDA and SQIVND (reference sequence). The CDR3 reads CASSAVGREDGYTF. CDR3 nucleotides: TGTGCCAGTAGCGCAGTTGGCAGGGAAGATGGCTACACCTTC.

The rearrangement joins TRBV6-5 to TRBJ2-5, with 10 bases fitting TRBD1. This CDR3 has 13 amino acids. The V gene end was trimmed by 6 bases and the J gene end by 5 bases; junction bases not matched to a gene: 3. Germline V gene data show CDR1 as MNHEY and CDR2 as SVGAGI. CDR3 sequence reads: CASRTGGRETQYF. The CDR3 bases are TGTGCCAGCAGGACAGGGGGCAGGGAGACCCAGTACTTC.

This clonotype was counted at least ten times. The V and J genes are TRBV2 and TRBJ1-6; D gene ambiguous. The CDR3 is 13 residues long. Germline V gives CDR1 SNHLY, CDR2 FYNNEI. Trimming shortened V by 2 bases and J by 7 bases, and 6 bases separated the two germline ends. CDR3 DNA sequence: TGTGCCAGCAGTGAACTTGCGAATTCACCCCTCCACTTT. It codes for CASSELANSPLHF.